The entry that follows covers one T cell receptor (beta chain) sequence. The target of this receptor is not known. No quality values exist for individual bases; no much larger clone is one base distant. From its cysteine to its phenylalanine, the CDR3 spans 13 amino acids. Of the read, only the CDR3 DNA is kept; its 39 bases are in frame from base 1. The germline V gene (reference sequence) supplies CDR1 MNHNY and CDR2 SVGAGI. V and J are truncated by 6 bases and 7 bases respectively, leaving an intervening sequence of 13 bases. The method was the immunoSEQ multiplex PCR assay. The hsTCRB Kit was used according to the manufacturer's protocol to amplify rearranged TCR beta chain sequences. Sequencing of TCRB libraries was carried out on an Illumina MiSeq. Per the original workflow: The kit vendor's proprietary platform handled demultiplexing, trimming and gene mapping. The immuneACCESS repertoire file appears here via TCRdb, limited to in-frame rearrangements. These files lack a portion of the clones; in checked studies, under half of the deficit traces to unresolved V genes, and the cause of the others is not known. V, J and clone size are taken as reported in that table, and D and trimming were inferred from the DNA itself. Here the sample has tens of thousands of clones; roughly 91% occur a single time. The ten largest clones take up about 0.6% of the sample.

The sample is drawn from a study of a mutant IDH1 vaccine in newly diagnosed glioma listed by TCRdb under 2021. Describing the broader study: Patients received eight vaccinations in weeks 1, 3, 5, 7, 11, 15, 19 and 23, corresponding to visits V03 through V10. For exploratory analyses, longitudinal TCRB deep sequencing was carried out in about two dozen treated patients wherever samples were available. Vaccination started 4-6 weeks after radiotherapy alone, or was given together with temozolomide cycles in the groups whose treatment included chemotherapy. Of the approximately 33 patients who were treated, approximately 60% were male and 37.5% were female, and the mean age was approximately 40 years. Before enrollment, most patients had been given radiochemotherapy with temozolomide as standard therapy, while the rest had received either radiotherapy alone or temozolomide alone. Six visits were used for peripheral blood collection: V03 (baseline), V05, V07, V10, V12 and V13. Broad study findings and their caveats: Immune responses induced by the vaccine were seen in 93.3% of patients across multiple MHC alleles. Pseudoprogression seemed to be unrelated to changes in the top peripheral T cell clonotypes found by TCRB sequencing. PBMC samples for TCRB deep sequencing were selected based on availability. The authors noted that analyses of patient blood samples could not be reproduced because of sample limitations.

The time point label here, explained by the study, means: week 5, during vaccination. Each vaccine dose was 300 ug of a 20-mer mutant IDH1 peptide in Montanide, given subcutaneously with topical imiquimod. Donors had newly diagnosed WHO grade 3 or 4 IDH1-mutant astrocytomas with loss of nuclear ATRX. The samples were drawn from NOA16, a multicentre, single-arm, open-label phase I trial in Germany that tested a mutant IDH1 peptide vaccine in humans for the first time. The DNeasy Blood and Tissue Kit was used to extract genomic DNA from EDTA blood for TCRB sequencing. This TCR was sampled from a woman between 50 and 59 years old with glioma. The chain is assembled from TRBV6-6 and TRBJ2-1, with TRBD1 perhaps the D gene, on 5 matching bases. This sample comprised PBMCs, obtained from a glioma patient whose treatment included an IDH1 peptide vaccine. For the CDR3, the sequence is CASSTPGYNEQFF. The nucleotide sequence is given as TGTGCCAGCAGCACACCAGGGTATAATGAGCAGTTCTTC.